The clone carrying this T cell receptor (beta chain) has a handful of counts. Noted time point: newly diagnosed GD, antithyroid drugs for less than 3 months. PBMC RNA served as the TCR library source. Construction of TCR beta libraries relied on iRepertoire HTBI primers and on Arm-PCR targeting CDR3 regions. TCRdb processed the multiplex PCR reads anew with MiXCR; each CDR3 protein has one entry. The sample contains about 540,000 distinct CDR3 sequences, approximately 13% of which appear only once. The data are from a study of regulatory T cells in long-lasting Graves disease. J was trimmed by 2 bases and V by 2 bases; bases with no gene match: 4. The length of the CDR3 is 15 residues. The germline V gene encodes CDR1 KGHDR and CDR2 SFDVKD. This sample also belongs to another study, concerning T cells in Graves' hyperthyroidism and ophthalmopathy.

This rearrangement joins TRBV24-1 to TRBJ2-7; 8 positions agree with TRBD1. The receptor was isolated from a man in his thirties or forties with Graves disease. The sample here was peripheral blood mononuclear cells (PBMCs), taken at new diagnosis, from a patient treated with antithyroid drugs. The CDR3 is CATSDSGQGPYEQYF. The CDR3 DNA is TGTGCCACCAGTGATTCCGGACAGGGACCCTACGAGCAGTACTTC.